Each of the 30 T cell receptor beta chains below was sequenced from the same sample in a study of T cell responses to AZD1222 COVID-19 vaccine. TCRdb's copy holds only in-frame clones and misses some; the assay was immunoSEQ multiplex PCR. The table records some 200,000 clones, about 90% of them present only once. The material sequenced was peripheral blood, taken on day 0 of AZD1222 vaccination. These receptors all stem from an adult in good health.

This clone was detected only a few times. V usage is TRBV10-3 and J usage is TRBJ2-2, with 11 bases identical to TRBD2. This CDR3 has 17 residues. The germline V gene has CDR1 ENHRY and CDR2 SYGVKD. V was clipped by 6 bases and J by 1 base; unmatched bases: 7. The CDR3 region has the DNA TGTGCCATCAGACCTAGCGGGGGGACCCTGAACACCGGGGAGCTGTTTTTT. This gives the protein CAIRPSGGTLNTGELFF.

This sequence joins TRBV6-1 and TRBJ2-7; D might be TRBD2 (6 bases). Germline V CDR1 and CDR2: MNHNS, SASEGT. Trimming stripped 0 bases from V and 4 bases from J, with 13 bases between. This CDR3 has 15 residues. CDR3 sequence: CASSEAFGTQYEQYF. The CDR3 DNA reads as TGTGCCAGCAGTGAAGCGTTTGGGACTCAGTACGAGCAGTACTTC.

This clone was recorded a few times. The rearrangement links TRBV6-5 to TRBJ2-7; D may be TRBD1 or TRBD2 (5 bases each). CDR3 size: 15 residues. Germline V lookup: CDR1 MNHEY, CDR2 SVGAGI. Trimming pared 0 bases from V and 2 bases from J, leaving 11 bases between. CDR3 in DNA: TGTGCCAGCAGTTACTCCTATGGGGGAGCCTACGAGCAGTACTTC. This encodes CASSYSYGGAYEQYF.

This chain links TRBV6-1 with TRBJ1-2; D is possibly TRBD1 (5 bases). The CDR3 is 17 residues long. Trimming took off 4 bases at V and 8 bases at J, with 26 bases between the two ends. Per germline, CDR1 MNHNS and CDR2 SASEGT. DNA of the CDR3: TGTGCCAGCAGTGTCCTCGGGGGAGTAGGGGTGTTAGTCGGCTACACCTTC. Translation gives CASSVLGGVGVLVGYTF.

This chain links TRBV5-1 with TRBJ1-2; D remains ambiguous. The germline gives CDR1 SGHRS, CDR2 YFSETQ. Trimming cost V 1 base and J 7 bases, with 11 bases left between them. The CDR3 is 13 amino acids. In DNA form, the CDR3 reads TGCGCCAGCAGCTTGACTGCGGTTGGTGGCTACACCTTC. This sequence encodes CASSLTAVGGYTF.

The DNA of the CDR3 is TGTGCCAGCAGCTTCCGAAGGTACGAGCAGTACTTC. The encoded protein is CASSFRRYEQYF. The chain has TRBV2 and TRBJ2-7; no firm D call. The germline CDR1 and CDR2 sequences are SNHLY and FYNNEI. V dropped 6 bases and J dropped 4 bases, with 10 bases sitting between them. The CDR3 totals 12 residues.

The chain employs TRBV27 and TRBJ1-5; a possible D gene is TRBD1 (5 bases). Germline lookup yields CDR1 MNHEY and CDR2 SMNVEV (reference sequence). The CDR3 is 16 residues long. Trimming removed 3 bases from V and 4 bases from J, with 16 bases in between. Here the CDR3 DNA reads TGTGCCAGCAGTTTGAGCCCGACGGGGGATAATCAGCCCCAGCATTTT. It is translated as CASSLSPTGDNQPQHF.

The V gene is TRBV9, the J gene TRBJ2-7; 14 nucleotides line up with TRBD2. CDR1 and CDR2 (germline): SGDLS, YYNGEE. V lost 4 bases and J lost 2; bases outside the gene matches: 8. There are 17 residues in the CDR3. The chain's CDR3 is CASSRGTSGSSTYEQYF. In nucleotides, the CDR3 is TGTGCCAGCAGCCGAGGGACTAGCGGGAGTAGTACCTACGAGCAGTACTTC.

This sequence joins TRBV4-2 and TRBJ2-2, with D tentatively TRBD1 (7 bases). Germline V gene lookup returns CDR1 LGHNA and CDR2 YNFKEQ. V was shortened by 0 bases and J by 3 bases, with 14 bases between the two germline ends. The CDR3 spans 17 residues. The CDR3 nucleotides are TGTGCCAGCAGCCAAGATCAAGGCAGGGGGGACACCGGGGAGCTGTTTTTT. It is translated as CASSQDQGRGDTGELFF.

This clone has only one observation. V gene TRBV27 combines with J gene TRBJ2-7, with 7 bases aligning to TRBD1. Losses at the gene ends were 0 bases for V and 7 bases for J; bases not matched to a gene: 9. The CDR3 length is 15 residues. Germline V gives CDR1 MNHEY, CDR2 SMNVEV (reference sequence). CDR3 DNA sequence: TGTGCCAGCAGTTTATCGGGGCAGGGGGATAGGGAGCAGTACTTC. This codes for CASSLSGQGDREQYF.

The chain joins TRBV29-1 to TRBJ1-2; D remains unclear. V lost 6 bases and J lost 3, with 11 bases in between. Germline V CDR1 and CDR2: SQVTM, ANQGSEA. CDR3 length equals 12 residues. The CDR3 sequence is CSVIHLDYGYTF. CDR3 nucleotide sequence: TGCAGCGTCATCCACTTGGACTATGGCTACACCTTC.

The rearrangement uses TRBV11-3 and TRBJ1-2; no reliable D call. V lost 3 bases to trimming and J lost 8 bases, with 10 bases between them. The CDR3 is 12 residues long. Germline lookup yields CDR1 SGHNT and CDR2 YENEEA. The CDR3 spells CASSFSFGGYTF. CDR3 coding DNA: TGTGCCAGCAGCTTCTCATTTGGCGGCTACACCTTC.

This clone was recorded once. The identical CDR3 is also encoded by other nucleotide sequences in the sample. The rearrangement links TRBV18 to TRBJ2-7, with a possible D match to TRBD2 (5 bases). The CDR3 loop spans 13 amino acids. Trimming removed 3 bases at V and 1 base at J, with 7 bases between. From germline, CDR1 is KGHSH and CDR2 LQKENI. The CDR3 DNA sequence: TGTGCCAGCTCACCGGGAGTTTCCTACGAGCAGTACTTC. Protein: CASSPGVSYEQYF. Full variable domain (remainder filled in from reference TRBV18 and TRBJ2-7): NAGVMQNPRHLVRRRGQEARLRCSPMKGHSHVYWYRQLPEEGLKFMVYLQKENIIDESGMPKERFSAEFPKEGPSILRIQQVVRGDSAAYFCASSPGVSYEQYFGPGTRLTVT.

The chain combines TRBV29-1 with TRBJ2-7; no firm D call. Germline loops: CDR1 SQVTM, CDR2 ANQGSEA. This CDR3 spans 11 amino acids. V was pared by 3 bases and J by 3 bases, with 6 bases between. CDR3 loop: CSVEILYEQYF. The CDR3 DNA follows: TGCAGCGTTGAGATCCTCTACGAGCAGTACTTC.

Here the CDR3 DNA reads TGTGCCAGCAGTGAAGAGGGAGCCTATAATTCACCCCTCCACTTT. It is translated as CASSEEGAYNSPLHF. J is TRBJ1-6 and V is TRBV6-1; D not resolved. CDR3 length: 15 amino acids. The V gene lost 1 base and the J gene lost 2 bases, with 6 bases spanning the gap. Germline lookup yields CDR1 MNHNS and CDR2 SASEGT.

This chain connects TRBV18 to TRBJ2-7, with a tentative D call TRBD2 (5 bases). From germline, CDR1 is KGHSH and CDR2 LQKENI. Trimming cost V 3 bases and J 2 bases, with 8 bases left between them. The CDR3 is made up of 13 amino acids. The CDR3 sequence: CASSPPGTYEQYF. In DNA, the CDR3 is TGTGCCAGCTCACCCCCCGGGACCTACGAGCAGTACTTC.

The chain employs TRBV28 and TRBJ1-4, with D maybe TRBD1 (5 bases). Germline V CDR1 and CDR2: MDHEN, SYDVKM. The CDR3 is 15 amino acids. Between the trimmed V and J ends, which lost 5 bases and 7 bases, there was a span of 17 bases. The CDR3 region is CASSPLSAGTEKLFF. The CDR3 DNA sequence: TGTGCCAGCAGTCCCCTCAGTGCAGGGACTGAAAAACTGTTTTTT.

The chain recombines TRBV19 with TRBJ2-5, with TRBD1 matching 10 bases. CDR1 is LNHDA and CDR2 is SQIVND in the germline V gene (reference sequence). Germline trimming cut 1 base from V and 7 bases from J; bases unmatched to any gene: 9. The CDR3 covers 16 residues. The CDR3 sequence: CASSIGHGTGVGTQYF. In nucleotides, the CDR3 is TGTGCCAGTAGTATAGGCCACGGGACAGGGGTGGGGACCCAGTACTTC.

The chain is built from TRBV6-1 and TRBJ2-7; 7 nucleotides agree with TRBD1. Losses at the gene ends were 2 bases for V and 2 bases for J; bases not matched to a gene: 6. CDR3 length equals 15 residues. Germline assignment: CDR1 MNHNS and CDR2 SASEGT. The CDR3 nucleotides are TGTGCCAGCAGTGAAAACTACAGGGGCCCCTACGAGCAGTACTTC. This codes for CASSENYRGPYEQYF.

This clone was counted between two and nine times. The rearrangement uses TRBV3-1 (or the pseudogene TRBV3-2) and TRBJ1-5, with D perhaps TRBD1 (6 bases). Trimming removed 3 bases from V and 1 base from J, with 28 bases in between. This CDR3 region has 21 residues. CDR1 and CDR2 (germline): LGHDT, YNNKEL (reference sequence). CDR3 protein: CASSQRPGHLSPHRSNQPQHF. CDR3 DNA sequence: TGTGCCAGCAGCCAGAGACCGGGACACCTAAGCCCGCATCGAAGCAATCAGCCCCAGCATTTT.

The rearrangement uses TRBV12-3 or TRBV12-4 and TRBJ1-6; D is perhaps TRBD1 (5 bases). V was clipped by 6 bases and J by 7 bases, with 10 bases between them. The CDR3 covers 13 residues. For the CDR3, the DNA is TGTGCCAGCAGCCTACAGGTCAATTCACCCCTCCACTTT. This sequence encodes CASSLQVNSPLHF.

The chain recombines TRBV6-5 with TRBJ2-3; D possibly corresponds to TRBD2 (5 bases). This CDR3 region has 15 residues. Germline values: CDR1 MNHEY, CDR2 SVGAGI. V dropped 4 bases and J dropped 0 bases, with 11 bases sitting between them. In DNA, the CDR3 is TGTGCCAGCAGTTCTGGACTCTCTAGCACAGATACGCAGTATTTT. Its translation is CASSSGLSSTDTQYF.

The rearrangement joins TRBV5-6 to TRBJ1-4; possible D gene TRBD1, 6 bases. Germline CDR1 SGHDT, CDR2 YYEEEE. V lost 0 bases, J lost 10 bases, and 13 bases lay in between. CDR3 length: 14 residues. CDR3 DNA: TGTGCCAGCAGCTTGGAAAGGTTAGGGGGAAAACTGTTTTTT. Its protein is CASSLERLGGKLFF.

The V gene is TRBV5-1, the J gene TRBJ1-2; 7 positions match TRBD1. Unmatched junction bases numbered 15, after V lost 2 bases and J lost 2 bases. The CDR3 covers 18 residues. Germline V gene data show CDR1 as SGHRS and CDR2 as YFSETQ. This CDR3 reads CASSFLSGGEGANYGYTF. CDR3 nucleotide sequence: TGCGCCAGCAGCTTTCTGTCTGGGGGCGAGGGGGCAAACTATGGCTACACCTTC.

This chain joins TRBV2 and TRBJ1-4; 9 bases fit TRBD1. Trimming at V came to 5 bases and at J to 3 bases, leaving 16 bases not matched to a gene. There are 19 residues in the CDR3. Germline assignment: CDR1 SNHLY and CDR2 FYNNEI. The chain's CDR3 is CASSSYLATGGTANEKLFF. In DNA form, the CDR3 reads TGTGCCAGCAGTTCTTATCTAGCGACAGGGGGGACAGCTAATGAAAAACTGTTTTTT.

The chain carries TRBV6-1 and TRBJ1-5; D gene uncertain. CDR3 size: 13 residues. V was trimmed by 3 bases and J by 7 bases, leaving 10 bases between them. CDR1 MNHNS and CDR2 SASEGT come from the germline V gene. The CDR3 spells CASSDQPQQPQHF. In DNA, the CDR3 is TGTGCCAGCAGTGACCAACCTCAGCAGCCCCAGCATTTT.

The rearrangement uses TRBV6-2 or TRBV6-3 and TRBJ2-7; the match to TRBD1 covers 9 bases. The ends lost 2 bases at V and 5 bases at J; junction bases unmatched: 4. Looked up from germline, CDR1 is MNHEY and CDR2 is SVGEGT. The CDR3 extends over 14 amino acids. This chain's CDR3 is CASSYDRGRHEQYF. The DNA of the CDR3 is TGTGCCAGCAGTTACGACAGGGGGAGGCACGAGCAGTACTTC.

The chain has TRBV28 and TRBJ1-5; no firm D call. The CDR3 runs 13 residues. The V end lost 2 bases, the J end lost 4 bases, and 6 bases lay between the germline ends. Germline loops: CDR1 MDHEN, CDR2 SYDVKM. Here the CDR3 DNA reads TGTGCCAGCAGTTTAGCCGAGAATCAGCCCCAGCATTTT. Encoded protein: CASSLAENQPQHF.

The table lists this clone with a count of one. CDR3 coding DNA: TGTGCCAGCAGCCCACCGGGACAGGGGAACACCGGGGAGCTGTTTTTT. Residues: CASSPPGQGNTGELFF. The J gene is TRBJ2-2, the V gene TRBV3-1 (or the pseudogene TRBV3-2); 9 positions agree with TRBD1. The CDR3 extends over 16 amino acids. Germline V gives CDR1 LGHDT, CDR2 YNNKEL (reference sequence). With 4 bases clipped from V and 1 base from J, the junction kept 4 bases outside the gene matches.

This chain uses TRBV29-1 with TRBJ2-3; D uncertain. This CDR3 contains 14 residues. From germline, CDR1 is SQVTM and CDR2 ANQGSEA. Trimming left V 3 bases short and J 1 base short, with 11 bases between. CDR3: CSVEAVMGTDTQYF. CDR3 DNA: TGCAGCGTTGAGGCCGTGATGGGCACAGATACGCAGTATTTT.